This TCR beta chain originates from a study of radiotherapy plus CTLA-4 blockade in lung cancer. TCRdb's copy holds only in-frame clones and misses some; the assay was immunoSEQ multiplex PCR. The profile covers 45,000 to 55,000 clones, with around 88% appearing a single time and around a sixth taken by the ten largest. The CDR3 consists of 14 residues. Germline CDR1 reads LNHNV; CDR2 reads YYDKDF (reference sequence). V was trimmed by 7 bases and J by 3 bases, leaving 16 bases between them. The V and J genes are TRBV15 and TRBJ2-7, with TRBD2 as a possible D gene (7 bases). Sequenced material: peripheral blood, taken from a patient treated with radiotherapy plus ipilimumab. The sequence derives from a human donor with non-small cell lung cancer that progressed on radiotherapy plus ipilimumab. Some clones in this sample may be carry-over from other donors' samples. The CDR3 DNA reads as TGTGCCACCACTTCGGGGGGCGGAGACTACGAGCAGTACTTC. This translates into CATTSGGGDYEQYF.